The 9 T cell receptor beta chains below all came from one sample that was sequenced in a study of blood T cell repertoires in COVID-19. Sequencing was performed with immunoSEQ multiplex PCR; in TCRdb, only in-frame clones are kept and a portion is missing. The data hold under 75,000 clones, with 80% to 85% observed a single time. The sequenced sample consisted of peripheral blood. The source of these receptors is a man aged 80 or over with acute or convalescent COVID-19.

The chain has TRBV24-1 and TRBJ2-1; TRBD2 agrees at 8 bases. The V gene's germline CDR1 is KGHDR and CDR2 SFDVKD. V trimming: 3 bases; J trimming: 9 bases; junction bases outside the gene matches: 6. The CDR3 length is 14 residues. CDR3 DNA sequence: TGTGCCACCAGTGATCCGGGACTAGTTAGTGAGCAGTTCTTC. Translating it yields CATSDPGLVSEQFF.

This clone was picked up a small number of times. Additional DNA sequences in this sample encode the identical CDR3. This chain uses TRBV9 with TRBJ1-1, with D possibly matching TRBD1 (5 bases). The CDR3 loop spans 13 amino acids. Trimming stripped 1 base from V and 2 bases from J, with 6 bases between. Germline values: CDR1 SGDLS, CDR2 YYNGEE. Written as DNA, the CDR3 is TGTGCCAGCAGCGTACAGGGAAACACTGAAGCTTTCTTT. It encodes CASSVQGNTEAFF.

V and J are TRBV2 and TRBJ1-4; TRBD1 matches 11 bases. CDR3 size: 16 residues. V trimming: 9 bases; J trimming: 4 bases; junction bases outside the gene matches: 10. From germline, CDR1 is SNHLY and CDR2 FYNNEI. The CDR3 DNA reads TGTGCCAGTGGACAGGGGGCGGGAAGAAGTAATGAAAAACTGTTTTTT. Protein: CASGQGAGRSNEKLFF.

About this clone itself: Germline is not matched at one junction end, which may reflect a read error. V gene TRBV11-2 combines with J gene TRBJ2-1; D gene uncertain. Germline loops: CDR1 SGHAT, CDR2 FQNNGV. The length of the CDR3 is 15 residues. CDR3 coding DNA: TGTGCCAGCAGCTCTCACCCCATCCCCTACGATGAGCAGTTCTTC. Its translation is CASSSHPIPYDEQFF.

The rearrangement uses TRBV7-2 and TRBJ2-2, with 8 bases that match TRBD2. The germline CDR1 and CDR2 sequences are SGHTA and FQGNSA. With 3 bases clipped from V and 4 bases from J, the junction kept 13 bases outside the gene matches. The CDR3 covers 18 residues. Written as DNA, the CDR3 is TGTGCCAGCAGCTTGGGGCTAGCGGGCCCCCGAGGCACCGGGGAGCTGTTTTTT. Its protein is CASSLGLAGPRGTGELFF.

This rearrangement joins TRBV9 to TRBJ2-3; 10 bases are a match to TRBD1. Germline V gene lookup returns CDR1 SGDLS and CDR2 YYNGEE. This CDR3 contains 15 residues. With 4 bases clipped from V and 3 bases from J, the junction kept 5 bases outside the gene matches. The CDR3 DNA sequence: TGTGCCAGCAGCTCCCGGACAGGGGGGACAGATACGCAGTATTTT. It codes for CASSSRTGGTDTQYF.

The rearrangement links TRBV28 to TRBJ1-4; the D gene is possibly TRBD1 (6 bases). V was trimmed by 7 bases and J by 7 bases, leaving 10 bases between them. Germline V gives CDR1 MDHEN, CDR2 SYDVKM. This CDR3 region has 12 residues. The CDR3 nucleotides are TGTGCCAGCAATGGGGGCCTTGAAAAACTGTTTTTT. Its translation is CASNGGLEKLFF.

V usage is TRBV7-9 and J usage is TRBJ2-7; TRBD2 matches 7 bases. In germline, CDR1 is SEHNR, CDR2 FQNEAQ (reference sequence). V trimming: 5 bases; J trimming: 3 bases; junction bases outside the gene matches: 7. This CDR3 region has 14 residues. The CDR3 DNA reads TGTGCCAGCAGCCCTCCGGCTAGCGGCTACGAGCAGTACTTC. This translates into CASSPPASGYEQYF.

The rearrangement joins TRBV7-2 to TRBJ1-1; a possible D gene is TRBD1 (5 bases). Germline CDR1 SGHTA, CDR2 FQGNSA. The CDR3 is made up of 15 amino acids. Trimming cost V 1 base and J 1 base, with 10 bases left between them. The CDR3 nucleotides read TGTGCCAGCAGCTTAGGACGGCAGGGGAACACTGAAGCTTTCTTT. Its translation: CASSLGRQGNTEAFF. Filled out from reference TRBV7-2 and TRBJ1-1, the complete variable domain reads GAGVSQSPSNKVTEKGKDVELRCDPISGHTALYWYRQSLGQGLEFLIYFQGNSAPDKSGLPSDRFSAERTGGSVSTLTIQRTQQEDSAVYLCASSLGRQGNTEAFFGQGTRLTVV.